This T cell receptor beta chain emerged from a study of neoadjuvant nivolumab and ipilimumab in lung cancer. Findings and caveats of the study: From pretherapy to surgery, tumor richness and clonality rose with dual therapy. Resected-tumor TCR richness correlated positively with pretherapy blood richness. TCR richness and clonality were higher in tumors than adjacent uninvolved lung. A small number of samples were TCR sequenced.

TCRdb keeps only in-frame clones here, not all; method: immunoSEQ multiplex PCR. Counted here are approximately 30,000 clones, roughly nine tenths occurring once; the ten biggest clones make up about 5%. Worth noting for this clone: Antigen specificity is unknown.

This CDR3 comprises 15 residues. The germline CDR1 and CDR2 sequences are PRHDT and FYEKMQ (reference sequence). V lost 6 bases, J lost 3 bases, and 9 bases stayed unmatched. The chain has TRBV13 and TRBJ2-7; 9 nucleotides align to TRBD1. This sample comprised peripheral blood, obtained after neoadjuvant nivolumab, alone or with ipilimumab, at or shortly before surgery. This clonotype was obtained from an adult with non-small cell lung cancer. The CDR3 is CASSFPGQGDYEQYF. CDR3 in DNA: TGTGCCAGCAGTTTCCCGGGACAGGGAGACTACGAGCAGTACTTC.